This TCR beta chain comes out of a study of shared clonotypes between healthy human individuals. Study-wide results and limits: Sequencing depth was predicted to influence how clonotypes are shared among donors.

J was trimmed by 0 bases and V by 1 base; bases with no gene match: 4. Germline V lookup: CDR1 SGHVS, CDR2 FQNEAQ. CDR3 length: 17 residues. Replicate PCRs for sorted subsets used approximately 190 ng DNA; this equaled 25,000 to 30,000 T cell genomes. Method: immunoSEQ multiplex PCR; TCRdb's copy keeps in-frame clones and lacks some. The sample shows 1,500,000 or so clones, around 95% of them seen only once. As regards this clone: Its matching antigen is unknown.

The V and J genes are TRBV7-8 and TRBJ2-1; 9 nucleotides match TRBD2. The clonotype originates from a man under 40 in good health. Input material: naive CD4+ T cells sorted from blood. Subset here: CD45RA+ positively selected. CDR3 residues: CASSLVAGLASYNEQFF. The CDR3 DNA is TGTGCCAGCAGCTTAGTCGCGGGACTAGCCTCCTACAATGAGCAGTTCTTC. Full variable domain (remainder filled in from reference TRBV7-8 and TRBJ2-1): GAGVSQSPRYKVAKRGQDVALRCDPISGHVSLFWYQQALGQGPEFLTYFQNEAQLDKSGLPSDRFFAERPEGSVSTLKIQRTQQEDSAVYLCASSLVAGLASYNEQFFGPGTRLTVL.